This record looks at one TCR beta chain sequence and its context. This sample is part of a study of blood T cell repertoires in COVID-19. Overall study context: Samples came from the United States, Italy and Spain, spanning acute and convalescent COVID-19. Sources were T cells, B-cell-depleted T cells, or PBMCs; the material itself was cDNA or gDNA.

In the authors' methods: Nucleated cell number was recorded as an estimate derived from reference gene primer amplification. The method was immunoSEQ multiplex PCR; TCRdb's version includes in-frame clones alone and lacks a portion of them. D and trimming come from the DNA, and the V and J calls and clone size come from that table. The table includes some 70,000 clones, more than 65% detected once. V was trimmed by 1 base and J by 9 bases, leaving 13 bases between them. CDR3 length: 15 residues. Germline CDR1 MNHNS, CDR2 SASEGT. Sequenced input: peripheral blood. This receptor was obtained from a woman in her seventies with acute or convalescent COVID-19. The rearrangement uses TRBV6-1 and TRBJ1-6, with D possibly matching TRBD1 (5 bases). The DNA for the CDR3 is TGTGCCAGCAGTGAAGTTTCTGGGGGGTTTTCACCCCTCCACTTT. Translated, it gives CASSEVSGGFSPLHF.